This is a list of T cell receptor beta chains from one sample in a study of T cells after yellow fever vaccination. TCRdb reprocessed the 5' RACE reads with MiXCR, giving one entry per CDR3 protein. The sample consists of about 310,000 distinct CDR3 sequences, approximately 3.9% of them appearing once. The input for sequencing was PBMCs, taken on the day of the yellow fever booster vaccination. The receptors derive from a young man who received the YFV17D yellow fever vaccine. The CDR3 runs from the conserved cysteine through the conserved F or W. D genes are given only for firm matches. Clone size, where shown, is once, few, many, or a class for clones that have expanded.

j_gene: TRBJ1-2
d_gene: -
abundance: few
v_gene: TRBV29-1
CDR3nt: TGCAGTTACAGGGCCCCTAACTATGGCTACACCTTC
CDR3aa: CSYRAPNYGYTF

j_gene: TRBJ2-2
d_gene: -
abundance: -
v_gene: TRBV5-4
CDR3nt: TGTGCCAGCAATCTCCAGGGGAACACCGGGGAGCTGTTTTTT
CDR3aa: CASNLQGNTGELFF

j_gene: TRBJ1-1
d_gene: TRBD1
abundance: many
v_gene: TRBV7-8
CDR3nt: TGTGCCAGCAGCTCCCCGCAGGGGGCGGACACTGAAGCTTTCTTT
CDR3aa: CASSSPQGADTEAFF

j_gene: TRBJ2-1
d_gene: TRBD2
abundance: few
v_gene: TRBV7-9
CDR3nt: TGTGCCAGCAGGGTGAGGACTAGCGGGGGTACGCGTGAGCAGTTCTTC
CDR3aa: CASRVRTSGGTREQFF

j_gene: TRBJ1-2
d_gene: -
abundance: few
v_gene: TRBV5-1
CDR3nt: TGCGCCAGCAGCTTGGGGGACGGAGTTCTCTATGGCTACACCTTC
CDR3aa: CASSLGDGVLYGYTF

j_gene: TRBJ1-1
d_gene: -
abundance: few
v_gene: TRBV5-6
CDR3nt: TGTGCCAGCAGTTTAACCCCCCACACTGAAGCTTTCTTT
CDR3aa: CASSLTPHTEAFF

j_gene: TRBJ1-5
d_gene: -
abundance: many
v_gene: TRBV6-5
CDR3nt: TGTGCCAGCAGTTACGGAGGCAATCAGCCCCAGCATTTT
CDR3aa: CASSYGGNQPQHF

j_gene: TRBJ1-6
d_gene: -
abundance: many
v_gene: TRBV6-5
CDR3nt: TGTGCCAGCAGTTACCGGGGAACAGGGAATTCACCCCTCCACTTT
CDR3aa: CASSYRGTGNSPLHF

j_gene: TRBJ2-7
d_gene: TRBD1
abundance: -
v_gene: TRBV7-2
CDR3nt: TGTGCCAGCAGCCACGGGGGGACAGGGGGTAACGAGCAGTACTTC
CDR3aa: CASSHGGTGGNEQYF

j_gene: TRBJ2-1
d_gene: -
abundance: few
v_gene: TRBV28
CDR3nt: TGTGCCAGCAGTTACCGCGGTTTGAATGAGCAGTTCTTC
CDR3aa: CASSYRGLNEQFF

j_gene: TRBJ1-1
d_gene: -
abundance: -
v_gene: TRBV4-1
CDR3nt: TGCGCCAGCAGCCATCCCGTGGCGGACACTGAAGCTTTCTTT
CDR3aa: CASSHPVADTEAFF

j_gene: TRBJ2-2
d_gene: TRBD2
abundance: many
v_gene: TRBV2
CDR3nt: TGTGCCAGCAGTGAATTTACTAGCGTGTACGGGGAGCTGTTTTTT
CDR3aa: CASSEFTSVYGELFF

j_gene: TRBJ2-5
d_gene: -
abundance: few
v_gene: TRBV29-1
CDR3nt: TGCAGCGTTGAAGAAGTTCAGTACCAAGAGACCCAGTACTTC
CDR3aa: CSVEEVQYQETQYF

j_gene: TRBJ2-2
d_gene: -
abundance: -
v_gene: TRBV5-1
CDR3nt: TGCGCCAGCAGCTTGGACAGGGCCACCGGGGAGCTGTTTTTT
CDR3aa: CASSLDRATGELFF

j_gene: TRBJ1-3
d_gene: -
abundance: -
v_gene: TRBV5-1
CDR3nt: TGCGCCAGCAGCTTGGGAGAAGCTGGAAACACCATATATTTT
CDR3aa: CASSLGEAGNTIYF